The T cell receptor beta chain under discussion was sequenced for a study of blood T cell repertoires in COVID-19. Study-wide background: The United States, Italy and Spain supplied acute and convalescent COVID-19 samples. PBMCs, B-cell-depleted T cells, or T cells provided the cDNA or gDNA that made up the material.

One Seattle source followed patients from active infection through their disease course. Authors' data handling: Amplification with reference gene primers provided the estimates of nucleated cell counts. TCRdb keeps only in-frame clones here, not all; method: immunoSEQ multiplex PCR. V and J calls plus clone size are reproduced from that table; the DNA served to infer D and trimming. The sample has some 200,000 clones, 75% to 90% seen once; the top ten hold about 4.8%. Trimming took 4 bases from V and 9 from J; bases not matched to a gene: 11. CDR1 and CDR2 from the germline V gene are MDHEN and SYDVKM. The CDR3 consists of 16 residues.

The source is a woman in her seventies with COVID-19, enrolled during active disease. This chain links TRBV28 with TRBJ2-1; 11 positions agree with TRBD2. Specimen: peripheral blood. In DNA form, the CDR3 reads TGTGCCAGCAGTTCGGACCTAGCGGGAGGCCGCGGTGAGCAGTTCTTC. This sequence encodes CASSSDLAGGRGEQFF.